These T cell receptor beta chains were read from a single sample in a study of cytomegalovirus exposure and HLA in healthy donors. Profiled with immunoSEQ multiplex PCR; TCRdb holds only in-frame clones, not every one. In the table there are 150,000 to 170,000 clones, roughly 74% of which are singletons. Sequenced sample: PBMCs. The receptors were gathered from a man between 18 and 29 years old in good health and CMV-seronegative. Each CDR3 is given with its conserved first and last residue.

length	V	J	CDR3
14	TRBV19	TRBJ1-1	CASTTQGMGTEAFF
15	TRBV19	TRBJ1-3	CASSFTTFSGNTIYF
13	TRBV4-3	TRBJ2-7	CASSQLDQGEQYF
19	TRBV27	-	CASSPQIPGQHFLSYEQYF
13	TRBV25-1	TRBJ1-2	CASSPVRSGGYTF
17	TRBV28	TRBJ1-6	CASSPGDSSSYNSPLHF
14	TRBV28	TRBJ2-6	CASSQGYGANVLTF
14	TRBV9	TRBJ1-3	CASSPWTVGNTIYF
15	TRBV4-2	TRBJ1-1	CASSQVGGVGTEAFF
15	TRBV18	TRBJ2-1	CASSKVGAGTDEQFF
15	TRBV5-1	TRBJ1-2	CASSFLGQENYGYTF
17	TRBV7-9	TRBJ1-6	CASSFYGMGRDDSPLHF
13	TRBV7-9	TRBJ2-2	CASSLWSTGELFF
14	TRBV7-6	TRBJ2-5	CASSRGLAQETQYF
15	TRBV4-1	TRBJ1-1	CASSQETGANTEAFF
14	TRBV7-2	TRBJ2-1	CASLRASGNNEQFF
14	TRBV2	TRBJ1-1	CASRGRQGTSEAFF
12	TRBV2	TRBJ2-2	CASRGGAGELFF
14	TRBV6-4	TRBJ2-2	CASRRGRDTGELFF
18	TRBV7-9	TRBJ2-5	CASSLGSPFGTVRETQYF
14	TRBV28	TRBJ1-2	CASSVGTVRNGYTF
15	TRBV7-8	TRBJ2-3	CASSPDRALTDTQYF
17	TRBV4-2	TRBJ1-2	CASSPRGTGLFNYGYTF
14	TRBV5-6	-	CASSSRDRVNEQYF
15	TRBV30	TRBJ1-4	CAWSRRGQGQEKLFF
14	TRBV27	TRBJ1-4	CASSAQRWNEKLFF
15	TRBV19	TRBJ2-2	CASSERDSKYGELFF
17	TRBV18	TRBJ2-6	CASSPRESVSGANVLTF